The sequence of this T cell receptor (beta chain) was determined in a study of shared clonotypes between healthy human individuals. Sequencing used immunoSEQ multiplex PCR; TCRdb keeps in-frame clones, though not all of them. This table holds 2 million to 2.5 million clones, approximately 95% found once. The study's findings and limits: Clonotype sharing levels among donors were expected to vary with sequencing depth. The generation probabilities recorded for non-shared clonotypes fell below those of clonotypes shared by all four donors.

Recent acute infections and vaccinations were absent in the healthy HIV-negative adult donors. A remark on this clone: Its antigen is unidentified.

Sequences were obtained from naive CD4+ T cells sorted from blood. Specified subset: CD45RA+ positively selected. The TCR originated in a man aged 18 to 30 in good health.

In nucleotides, the CDR3 is TGCGCCAGCAGCTTGGATTGGCGGGGACAGGGGGCTTCCTATAATTCACCCCTCCACTTT. It specifies CASSLDWRGQGASYNSPLHF. V gene TRBV5-1 combines with J gene TRBJ1-6; the match to TRBD1 covers 12 bases. The CDR3 consists of 20 residues. Germline-derived CDR1 and CDR2 are SGHRS and YFSETQ. V lost 0 bases, J lost 1 base, and 8 bases stayed unmatched.